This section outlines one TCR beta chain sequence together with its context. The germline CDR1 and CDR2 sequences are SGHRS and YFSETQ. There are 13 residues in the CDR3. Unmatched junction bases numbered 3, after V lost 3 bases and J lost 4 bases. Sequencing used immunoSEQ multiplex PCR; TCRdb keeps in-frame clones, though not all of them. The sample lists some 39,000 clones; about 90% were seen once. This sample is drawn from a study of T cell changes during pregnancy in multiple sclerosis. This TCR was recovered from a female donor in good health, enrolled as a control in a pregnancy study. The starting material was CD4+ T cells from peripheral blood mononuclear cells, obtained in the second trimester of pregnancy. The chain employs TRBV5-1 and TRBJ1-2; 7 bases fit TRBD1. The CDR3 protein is CASSWDSPYGYTF. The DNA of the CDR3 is TGCGCCAGCAGCTGGGACAGCCCCTATGGCTACACCTTC.